This T cell receptor beta chain derives from a study of monozygotic twins with inflammatory bowel disease. TCRdb re-called the 5' RACE reads; every CDR3 protein appears as one record, without DNA. Here the sample table reports around 210,000 distinct CDR3 sequences. This CDR3 comprises 14 residues. The germline gives CDR1 SGDLS, CDR2 YYNGEE. The V and J genes are TRBV9 and TRBJ2-1; TCRdb names TRBD2, which stays unverified in the absence of DNA. Sequenced material: blood. The sequence was obtained from a human donor with ulcerative colitis or Crohn's disease, or a healthy co-twin of an affected twin (not recorded which). This CDR3 is CASSEERELNEQFF. Based on the CDR3 plus reference TRBV9 and TRBJ2-1, the full variable domain is DSGVTQTPKHLITATGQRVTLRCSPRSGDLSVYWYQQSLDQGLQFLIQYYNGEERAKGNILERFSAQQFPDLHSELNLSSLELGDSALYFCASSEERELNEQFFGPGTRLTVL.